Sequencing of this TCR beta chain was carried out in a study of blood T cell repertoires in COVID-19. Study-wide background: Samples representing acute and convalescent COVID-19 were sourced from the United States, Italy and Spain. Sample material is recorded as cDNA or gDNA derived from T cells, B-cell-depleted T cells, or PBMCs.

The authors' processing: Amplified reference gene primers provided the basis for estimating nucleated cell counts. Sequencing used immunoSEQ multiplex PCR; TCRdb keeps in-frame clones, though not all of them. D and trimming come from the DNA, and the V and J calls and clone size come from that table. The data hold about 400,000 clones, with more than 70% observed a single time. The source material was peripheral blood. The clonotype was recovered from a middle-aged man with acute or convalescent COVID-19.

In DNA form, the CDR3 reads TGTGCCTGGAGTGTAGGGACAACTGGAAACACCATATATTTT. Translated, it gives CAWSVGTTGNTIYF. V and J are TRBV30 and TRBJ1-3, with D maybe TRBD1 (6 bases). Germline CDR1 is GTSNPN and CDR2 is SVGIG (reference sequence). The CDR3 covers 14 residues. V gave up 0 bases and J gave up 2 bases, with 8 bases separating them.